This paragraph covers one T cell receptor (beta chain) sequence. This clonotype was seen a few times. The specificity of this receptor is unknown. No much larger clone exists at a distance of one base, and base qualities are not known. This entry is derived from a study of T cell repertoires in cytomegalovirus infection (dated by TCRdb to the late 2010s). Describing the broader study: The HLA type of each donor mattered for the analysis, because public TCR beta signatures pointed to carriage of CMV infection along with the matching HLA type. Study-wide findings and limitations: Carriers of CMV infection plus the relevant HLA type were discriminated by the cumulative frequency of public TCR beta family members in the study cohort and in an independent roughly 400-donor cohort. The ex vivo response was dominated by HLA-C-restricted CMV-specific TCR beta clonotypes, and the single most frequent clonotype in two of eight donors was supplied by these HLA-C-restricted clonotypes.

According to the germline V gene, CDR1 reads SGHVS and CDR2 reads FQNEAQ. Counted from cysteine to phenylalanine, this CDR3 has 15 amino acids. CDR3 DNA is the only sequence kept; it has 45 bases, read in frame from the first base. Trimming takes 4 bases from V and 4 bases from J, and the germline ends sit 13 bases apart. The instrument was an Illumina HiSeq 1500. TCRdb itself trimmed the public reads at Q25 with fastp, ran MiXCR and retained productive beta chains. Entries that share a CDR3 protein sequence are merged under the most common genes and DNA. Across this sample there are about 740,000 distinct CDR3 sequences, with roughly 36% seen only once. Under 3% of the sample belongs to the ten largest clones.

The sample was PBMCs. The receptor's source is a human donor in good health (CMV status not recorded). Some clones in this sample may be carry-over from other donors' samples. The chain is made from TRBV7-8 and TRBJ1-4; 6 matching bases give a weak D call of TRBD1. The nucleotides are TGTGCCAGCAGCTGGAAGGACAGCATTAATGAAAAACTGTTTTTT. Protein translation: CASSWKDSINEKLFF.